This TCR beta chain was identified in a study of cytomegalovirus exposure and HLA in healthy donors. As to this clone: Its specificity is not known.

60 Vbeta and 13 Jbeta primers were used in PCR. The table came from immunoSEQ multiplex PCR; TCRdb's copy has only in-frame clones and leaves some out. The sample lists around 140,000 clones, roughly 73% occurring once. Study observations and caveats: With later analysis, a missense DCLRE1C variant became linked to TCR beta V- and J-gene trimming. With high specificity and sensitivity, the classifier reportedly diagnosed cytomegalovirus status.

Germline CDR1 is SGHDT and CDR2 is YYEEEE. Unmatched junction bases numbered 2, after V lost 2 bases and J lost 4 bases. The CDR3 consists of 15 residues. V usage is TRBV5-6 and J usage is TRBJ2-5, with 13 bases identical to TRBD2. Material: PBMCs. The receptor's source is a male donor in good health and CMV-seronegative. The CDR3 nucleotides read TGTGCCAGCAGCTTAACTAGCGGGGGGGCAGAGACCCAGTACTTC. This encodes CASSLTSGGAETQYF.